One sample yielded the 2 T cell receptor beta chains listed below, sequenced in a study of PD-1 blockade in classical Hodgkin lymphoma. Time point reported: newly diagnosed, previously untreated cHL patient sample. Sequenced by immunoSEQ multiplex PCR; TCRdb stores in-frame clones only, minus some. Seen here are 15,000 to 20,000 clones, 87% observed once, and the top ten hold around 3.9%. Sequencing was carried out using peripheral blood mononuclear cells (PBMCs). All receptors come from a human donor with classical Hodgkin lymphoma.

V usage is TRBV23-1 and J usage is TRBJ2-1; TRBD2 matches 12 bases. TRBV23-1 belongs to the ORF category, with a function that is uncertain. This CDR3 has 17 residues. V shed 0 bases, J shed 9 bases, and the junction held 9 bases outside the gene matches. CDR3 DNA: TGCGCCAGCAGTCAATCGTCCCCTAGCGGGAGGGCCACTGAGCAGTTCTTC. Its translation is CASSQSSPSGRATEQFF.

This clone was found once. The chain carries TRBV28 and TRBJ1-5; D might be TRBD1 (6 bases). This CDR3 is built from 14 residues. The V gene's germline CDR1 is MDHEN and CDR2 SYDVKM. The ends were cut back, 6 bases at V and 1 base at J, with 10 bases in the middle. The CDR3: CASRTGKSNQPQHF. In nucleotides, the CDR3 is TGTGCCAGCAGAACAGGGAAGAGCAATCAGCCCCAGCATTTT.